The present entry profiles one TCR beta chain with its context. As yet, its antigen is unknown. The data belong to a study of cytomegalovirus exposure and HLA in healthy donors. Overall study: According to later analysis, the same platform produced the 110 or so validation and around 730 first-cohort repertoires.

The CDR3 is made up of 16 amino acids. The germline V gene encodes CDR1 LNHDA and CDR2 SQIVND (reference sequence). Trimming cost V 5 bases and J 5 bases, with 19 bases left between them. The study's findings and limits: Later, an analysis found that TCR clusters from the first cohort tended to co-occur in the roughly 110 validation repertoires. There were 150 to 200 TCR beta chains listed as cytomegalovirus-associated.

Here immunoSEQ multiplex PCR was the method, and the copy in TCRdb shows in-frame clones only, minus some. The data contain 180,000 or so clones, about 89% of them singletons. This rearrangement joins TRBV19 to TRBJ2-1; tentative D call: TRBD1 (5 bases). The TCR originated in a young man in good health and CMV-seropositive. What was sequenced was PBMCs. In DNA, the CDR3 is TGTGCCAGTAGTCCTATACCTGGGGCGCCGGACAATGAGCAGTTCTTC. The encoded protein is CASSPIPGAPDNEQFF.